This record concerns one T cell receptor beta chain sequence. The target of this receptor is not known. There are no base qualities to consult, and no much larger clone falls within one base. The CDR3 regions of human TCRbeta chains were subjected to immunosequencing. From the authors' description of their analysis: TCRs in the repertoires were matched against a reference library of SARS-CoV-2-specific TCRs that had been generated with the MIRA antigen-specificity platform. Breadth was defined as the fraction of unique TCRs that were SARS-CoV-2-associated, and depth was defined as the fraction of total T cells that were SARS-CoV-2-associated. Using the MIRA data, each spike-specific TCR was assigned both to the spike region to which the TCR was reactive and to a CD4 or CD8 class. Log10-transformed breadth and depth values were compared by one-way ANOVA with Sidak's multiple comparisons tests. TCRdb's version of the immuneACCESS table is confined to in-frame rearrangements and falls short of the full clone set. An unresolved V gene accounts for under half of the shortfall where checked; the remainder is of unknown origin. V and J calls and clone size follow that table, whereas D and trimming were derived from the DNA. The sample has some 200,000 clones on record, approximately 93% of them singletons. Together, the top ten hold 3.5% to 4.5% of the sample.

These data belong to a study of T cell responses to AZD1222 COVID-19 vaccine (dated by TCRdb to the early 2020s). General notes on the study: AZD1222 recipients given second doses at about 4 weeks or at about 12 weeks were pooled, since spike-specific TCR depth and breadth were not found to differ between the two schedules. Trial participants were enrolled by age into subgroups of 18-55, 56-69 and 70-plus years, and about 150, 27 and 61 TCR-sequenced participants, respectively, were included in these subgroups. TCR sequencing covered about 230 trial participants: 207 given two doses of AZD1222 and 26 given two doses of MenACWY control vaccine.

Read against the paper, the sample's time point label means: baseline before first vaccination. Vaccinee samples came from UK trials COV001 and COV002, including a single-blind randomized controlled phase 2/3 trial of AZD1222 (ChAdOx1 nCoV-19) in healthy adults. For TCRbeta chain sequencing, PBMC samples were collected from trial participants at day 0 and at day 28 after the second dose. From cysteine to phenylalanine, the CDR3 is 14 amino acids long. Solely the CDR3 DNA is kept, with 42 bases framed from the first base. CDR1 and CDR2 are drawn from the germline V gene: SGHRS, YFSETQ. V trim: 2 bases; J trim: 5 bases; unmatched bases: 4. Broad study findings and their caveats: Participants were mostly white British, with more females than males. The authors suggested clonal diversity may have been underestimated. Spike-specific TCR breadth and depth rose significantly after two AZD1222 doses compared with day 0 and with MenACWY recipients. Only a handful of AZD1222 recipients were SARS-CoV-2 seropositive at baseline, limiting conclusions about previously exposed vaccinees. Nearly half of unique spike-specific TCRs reportedly recognized epitopes outside regions mutated in the B.1.351 and B.1.1.7 variants. CD4 TCRs associated with the vaccine covered the entire spike protein, and the dominant responses were in regions 160-218 and 743-854. The 56-69-year group was small, and its depth increase did not reach significance, likely because of low power. Because no day 14 peak-response samples were available, repertoires were characterized only after the peak T cell response.

This chain is built from TRBV5-1 and TRBJ1-1, and TRBD1 aligns with 9 junction nucleotides. The specimen was peripheral blood, collected on day 0 of AZD1222 vaccination. The sequence derives from an adult in good health. The DNA reads as follows: TGCGCCAGCAGCTTCGGGACAGGGAAAACTGAAGCTTTCTTT. Protein translation: CASSFGTGKTEAFF.